A selection of T cell receptor beta chains follows, all from one sample in a study of shared clonotypes between healthy human individuals. Profiled with immunoSEQ multiplex PCR; TCRdb holds only in-frame clones, not every one. The sample has over a million clones, around 78% seen once; the top ten hold about 0.52%. Specimen: memory CD4+ T cells from PBMCs. All receptors derive from a man aged 18 to 30 in good health. Some clones in this sample may be carry-over from other donors' samples. Both conserved end residues are part of each CDR3. Fields, in order: V gene, clone size, J gene, D gene, CDR3 protein, CDR3 DNA. A D gene is named only where the DNA matches it firmly. Some rows have no size entry. The others give once, few or many, or a class for an expanded clone.

TRBV7-2	once	TRBJ1-1	TRBD1	CASSLGGTAPEAFF	TGTGCCAGCAGCTTAGGTGGGACAGCCCCTGAAGCTTTCTTT
TRBV28	-	TRBJ1-1	-	CASSFEINTEAFF	TGTGCCAGCAGTTTTGAGATAAACACTGAAGCTTTCTTT
TRBV5-6	-	TRBJ2-5	-	CASSLVGGKRTQYF	TGTGCCAGCAGCTTGGTGGGCGGTAAGAGGACCCAGTACTTC
TRBV7-2	many	TRBJ2-1	-	CASSLGPYSRGNEQFF	TGTGCCAGCAGCTTAGGACCCTATTCAAGGGGCAATGAGCAGTTCTTC
TRBV5-1	-	TRBJ2-7	-	CASSLRQGGGYEQYF	TGCGCCAGCAGCCTGCGACAGGGAGGAGGCTACGAGCAGTACTTC
TRBV28	-	TRBJ1-1	-	CASSPSPNSSAFF	TGTGCCAGCAGCCCCTCCCCCAACAGTAGTGCTTTCTTT
TRBV30	few	TRBJ1-1	-	CAWSVDSVNTEAFF	TGTGCCTGGAGTGTAGATAGTGTGAACACTGAAGCTTTCTTT
TRBV4-2	-	TRBJ2-3	TRBD2	CASSQDGLTSGSADTQYF	TGTGCCAGCAGCCAAGATGGTTTAACTAGCGGGAGTGCAGATACGCAGTATTTT
TRBV5-1	-	TRBJ2-3	-	CASSIREGTDTQYF	TGCGCCAGCAGCATTAGGGAGGGCACAGATACGCAGTATTTT
TRBV5-1	once	TRBJ1-1	-	CASSLQTVNTEAFF	TGCGCCAGCAGCTTGCAGACAGTGAACACTGAAGCTTTCTTT
TRBV28	-	TRBJ2-2	TRBD1	CASSPRTGGDPGELFF	TGTGCCAGCAGTCCCCGGACAGGGGGCGATCCCGGGGAGCTGTTTTTT
TRBV6-1	once	TRBJ2-2	-	CASRGGTGELFF	TGTGCCAGCAGAGGGGGCACCGGGGAGCTGTTTTTT
TRBV29-1	-	TRBJ2-5	TRBD2	CSVHTSGSFETQYF	TGCAGCGTTCACACTAGCGGGAGTTTTGAGACCCAGTACTTC
TRBV10-3	-	TRBJ2-5	-	CAISAIGPKETQYF	TGTGCCATCAGTGCCATAGGCCCGAAGGAGACCCAGTACTTC
TRBV6-5	once	TRBJ1-1	-	CASSYRGEGTEAFF	TGTGCCAGCAGTTACCGGGGAGAGGGGACTGAAGCTTTCTTT
TRBV29-1	-	TRBJ1-1	TRBD1	CSAEDRRNTEAFF	TGCAGCGCTGAGGACAGGCGGAACACTGAAGCTTTCTTT
TRBV4-1	-	TRBJ2-6	TRBD1	CASSPRTGAISGANVLTF	TGCGCCAGCAGCCCCCGGACAGGGGCGATCTCTGGGGCCAACGTCCTGACTTTC
TRBV4-1	-	TRBJ2-4	-	CASSRGQQGRAGNIQYF	TGCGCCAGCAGCCGCGGACAGCAGGGTAGGGCGGGAAACATTCAGTACTTC
TRBV6-6	-	TRBJ2-7	-	CASSYQDATYEQYF	TGTGCCAGCAGTTACCAGGATGCGACCTACGAGCAGTACTTC
TRBV5-1	once	TRBJ2-5	TRBD2	CASSLPAGGSSETQYF	TGCGCCAGCAGCTTACCAGCGGGAGGGTCATCGGAGACCCAGTACTTC
TRBV7-2	-	TRBJ2-7	-	CASKTSGRGPYEQYF	TGTGCCAGCAAAACGTCCGGGAGGGGGCCCTACGAGCAGTACTTC
TRBV28	-	TRBJ2-2	-	CASSLRPNTGELFF	TGTGCCAGCAGTTTAAGGCCGAACACCGGGGAGCTGTTTTTT
TRBV28	-	TRBJ1-5	-	CASSPTGFESQPQHF	TGTGCCAGCAGCCCCACAGGGTTTGAGAGTCAGCCCCAGCATTTT
TRBV28	-	TRBJ1-1	-	CASRYMNTEAFF	TGTGCCAGCAGATACATGAACACTGAAGCTTTCTTT
TRBV2	-	TRBJ2-2	-	CASSETGLNTGELFF	TGTGCCAGCAGTGAAACGGGGCTGAACACCGGGGAGCTGTTTTTT
TRBV6-5	-	TRBJ2-7	TRBD1	CASSYKPGQGINEQYF	TGTGCCAGCAGTTACAAACCGGGACAGGGGATCAACGAGCAGTACTTC
TRBV4-1	few	TRBJ2-3	-	CASSQVTGRSADTQYF	TGCGCCAGCAGCCAAGTCACCGGGAGATCGGCAGATACGCAGTATTTT
TRBV5-1	-	TRBJ2-7	-	CASSNQGYEQYF	TGCGCCAGCAGCAACCAGGGCTACGAGCAGTACTTC
TRBV7-2	-	TRBJ1-5	-	CASSLAQGLNQPQHF	TGTGCCAGCAGCTTAGCACAGGGATTAAATCAGCCCCAGCATTTT
TRBV7-3	-	TRBJ1-1	-	CASSLGLGTEAFF	TGTGCCAGCAGCTTGGGGTTGGGCACTGAAGCTTTCTTT
TRBV19	-	TRBJ2-2	-	CASSIGGSHTGELFF	TGTGCCAGTAGTATTGGGGGGAGCCATACCGGGGAGCTGTTTTTT